These 22 T cell receptor beta chains originate from one sample sequenced in a study of T cell responses to AZD1222 COVID-19 vaccine. The table came from immunoSEQ multiplex PCR; TCRdb's copy has only in-frame clones and leaves some out. The table shows 97,000 or so clones, with roughly nine tenths occurring only once. The material was peripheral blood, obtained on day 0 of AZD1222 vaccination. Receptors originate from an adult in good health.

The chain couples TRBV19 to TRBJ1-1; D remains ambiguous. Germline loops: CDR1 LNHDA, CDR2 SQIVND (reference sequence). The CDR3 is 13 residues long. Trimming pared 3 bases from V and 2 bases from J, leaving 7 bases between. The CDR3 coding sequence is TGTGCCAGTAGTATTAAGGGTAACACTGAAGCTTTCTTT. Amino acids: CASSIKGNTEAFF.

This chain connects TRBV24-1 to TRBJ2-1; no firm D call. CDR1 is KGHDR and CDR2 is SFDVKD in the germline V gene. This CDR3 spans 13 amino acids. The V end was cut by 9 bases, the J end by 2 bases, with 10 bases between. Written as DNA, the CDR3 is TGTGCCACCCAGCCAAGGGCCTACAATGAGCAGTTCTTC. Protein product: CATQPRAYNEQFF.

The CDR3 region is CASSHPSWDQETQYF. The CDR3 region has the DNA TGCGCCAGCAGTCACCCCTCGTGGGATCAAGAGACCCAGTACTTC. V usage is TRBV23-1 and J usage is TRBJ2-5; D is unresolved. TRBV23-1 counts as an open reading frame of uncertain function. The CDR3 runs 15 residues. With 3 bases removed from V and 2 bases from J, the gap between germline ends came to 13 bases.

This clone was detected once. Other DNA sequences in this specimen translate into the identical CDR3. The chain recombines TRBV6-2 or TRBV6-3 with TRBJ1-2; D unclear. Germline assignment: CDR1 MNHEY and CDR2 SVGEGT. V was pared by 4 bases and J by 3 bases, with 6 bases between. This CDR3 has 12 residues. The DNA for the CDR3 is TGTGCCAGCAGTTCACGGTACTATGGCTACACCTTC. Amino acids: CASSSRYYGYTF.

The chain uses TRBV7-8 and TRBJ2-1, with TRBD2 matching 7 bases. This CDR3 contains 13 residues. Germline V CDR1 and CDR2: SGHVS, FQNEAQ. V trimming: 8 bases; J trimming: 0 bases; junction bases outside the gene matches: 1. The CDR3 loop is CASRGSSYNEQFF. DNA for the CDR3: TGTGCCAGCCGCGGGAGCTCCTACAATGAGCAGTTCTTC.

The chain recombines TRBV29-1 with TRBJ1-5; 11 bases map to TRBD1. Germline V gene lookup returns CDR1 SQVTM and CDR2 ANQGSEA. V lost 7 bases to trimming and J lost 6 bases; unmatched junction nucleotides: 11. This CDR3 comprises 15 residues. The CDR3: CSASDPGQGGQPQHF. The CDR3 DNA reads TGCAGCGCCTCCGATCCGGGACAGGGGGGTCAGCCCCAGCATTTT. The full variable domain, its missing parts supplied by reference TRBV29-1 and TRBJ1-5, is SAVISQKPSRDICQRGTSLTIQCQVDSQVTMMFWYRQQPGQSLTLIATANQGSEATYESGFVIDKFPISRPNLTFSTLTVSNMSPEDSSIYLCSASDPGQGGQPQHFGDGTRLSIL.

V gene TRBV25-1 combines with J gene TRBJ2-5, with 8 positions matching TRBD2. Germline V gene data show CDR1 as MGHDK and CDR2 as SYGVNS. This CDR3 has 17 residues. The V segment lost 0 bases and the J segment 5 bases; nucleotides outside the gene matches: 11. The CDR3 coding sequence is TGTGCCAGCAGTGAATATGACCCAGCGGGAGTCCTGGAGACCCAGTACTTC. Its translation: CASSEYDPAGVLETQYF.

This chain connects TRBV6-5 to TRBJ2-7, with TRBD1 as a possible D gene (6 bases). The germline V gene encodes CDR1 MNHEY and CDR2 SVGAGI. The CDR3 contains 13 residues. With 6 bases removed from V and 2 bases from J, the gap between germline ends came to 11 bases. The CDR3 is CASRPRQAYEQYF. CDR3 bases: TGTGCCAGCAGACCAAGACAGGCCTACGAGCAGTACTTC.

The chain carries TRBV3-1 (or the pseudogene TRBV3-2) and TRBJ2-7, with D perhaps TRBD2 (5 bases). V lost 4 bases to trimming and J lost 0 bases, with 10 bases between them. The CDR3 covers 14 residues. CDR1 and CDR2 (germline): LGHDT, YNNKEL (reference sequence). CDR3 loop: CASSRLAGSYEQYF. The CDR3 nucleotides are TGTGCCAGCAGCCGGCTGGCGGGCTCCTACGAGCAGTACTTC.

This chain links TRBV7-9 with TRBJ1-1, with unresolved D. Germline assignment: CDR1 SEHNR and CDR2 FQNEAQ (reference sequence). V lost 5 bases and J lost 5, with 6 bases in between. The CDR3 has 11 residues. CDR3 loop: CASSPRTEAFF. In nucleotides, the CDR3 is TGTGCCAGCAGCCCCCGTACTGAAGCTTTCTTT.

The rearrangement uses TRBV11-3 and TRBJ2-7; 16 bases map to TRBD2. This CDR3 is 14 amino acids long. Germline lookup yields CDR1 SGHNT and CDR2 YENEEA. V lost 5 bases, J lost 8 bases, and 3 bases stayed unmatched. CDR3 sequence reads: CASSPGLAGGKQYF. The CDR3 region has the DNA TGTGCCAGCAGCCCGGGACTAGCGGGGGGGAAGCAGTACTTC.

This chain joins TRBV11-2 and TRBJ1-3; no clear D gene. The CDR3 spans 15 residues. Deletions cut 7 bases from V and 0 bases from J, with 13 bases between. CDR1 SGHAT and CDR2 FQNNGV come from the germline V gene. The CDR3 here is CASTPTLVSGNTIYF. The DNA for the CDR3 is TGTGCCAGCACCCCGACACTTGTCTCTGGAAACACCATATATTTT. Full variable domain (remainder filled in from reference TRBV11-2 and TRBJ1-3): EAGVAQSPRYKIIEKRQSVAFWCNPISGHATLYWYQQILGQGPKLLIQFQNNGVVDDSQLPKDRFSAERLKGVDSTLKIQPAKLEDSAVYLCASTPTLVSGNTIYFGEGSWLTVV.

In nucleotides, the CDR3 is TGTGCCAGTAGATTGAAGCGCCACACCGGGGAGCTGTTTTTT. Its protein product is CASRLKRHTGELFF. The J gene is TRBJ2-2, the V gene TRBV19, with D hard to call. This CDR3 has 14 residues. The V end was cut by 6 bases, the J end by 3 bases, with 11 bases between. Per germline, CDR1 LNHDA and CDR2 SQIVND (reference sequence).

This rearrangement joins TRBV7-6 to TRBJ2-1; possibly TRBD1 for D (5 bases). V was trimmed by 2 bases and J by 4 bases, leaving 6 bases between them. The CDR3 length is 13 residues. Germline V CDR1 and CDR2: SGHVS, FNYEAQ. This CDR3 reads CASSLRQYNEQFF. CDR3 nucleotide sequence: TGTGCCAGCAGCTTACGACAGTACAATGAGCAGTTCTTC.

The J gene is TRBJ1-2, the V gene TRBV11-2, with D unclear. Germline-derived CDR1 and CDR2 are SGHAT and FQNNGV. The CDR3 consists of 15 residues. Trimming stripped 0 bases from V and 4 bases from J, with 12 bases between. CDR3 DNA sequence: TGTGCCAGCAGCTTAGATCTATCCCAAGGCTATGGCTACACCTTC. Protein product: CASSLDLSQGYGYTF.

The chain carries TRBV28 and TRBJ1-3, with D possibly being TRBD1 (5 bases). Between the trimmed V and J ends, which lost 8 bases and 0 bases, there was a span of 17 bases. This CDR3 is built from 16 residues. CDR1 is MDHEN and CDR2 is SYDVKM in the germline V gene. The CDR3 DNA is TGTGCCAGCGGGTCCCTAGGGGTCGTCTCTGGAAACACCATATATTTT. Protein: CASGSLGVVSGNTIYF.

The CDR3 DNA follows: TGTGCCAGCTCACCCTTGGCGGGAGCTAACACCGGGGAGCTGTTTTTT. This gives the protein CASSPLAGANTGELFF. The V gene is TRBV18, the J gene TRBJ2-2, with 7 bases that match TRBD2. CDR1 KGHSH and CDR2 LQKENI come from the germline V gene. CDR3 size: 16 residues. After removal of 3 bases from V and 2 bases from J, the junction contained 6 bases not matched to a gene.

This chain uses TRBV5-1 with TRBJ2-2, with TRBD2 as a possible D gene (5 bases). Per the germline V gene, CDR1 is SGHRS and CDR2 is YFSETQ. The CDR3 covers 14 residues. V shed 1 base and J shed 3 bases, with 7 bases lying between them. The CDR3 DNA follows: TGCGCCAGCAGCTTGTCGGGGTACACCGGGGAGCTGTTTTTT. Translated, it gives CASSLSGYTGELFF.

The table lists this clone with many counts. V gene TRBV19 combines with J gene TRBJ2-3; 7 positions match TRBD1. V shed 5 bases and J 6 bases; nucleotides not matched to a gene: 8. Germline CDR1 and CDR2: LNHDA and SQIVND (reference sequence). This CDR3 contains 14 residues. The DNA of the CDR3 is TGTGCCAGTAGTGTCGGACAGGTTCGGGATACGCAGTATTTT. Protein: CASSVGQVRDTQYF. Supplemented by reference TRBV19 and TRBJ2-3, the full variable domain reads DGGITQSPKYLFRKEGQNVTLSCEQNLNHDAMYWYRQDPGQGLRLIYYSQIVNDFQKGDIAEGYSVSREKKESFPLTVTSAQKNPTAFYLCASSVGQVRDTQYFGPGTRLTVL.

This sequence joins TRBV30 and TRBJ2-2; 8 bases line up with TRBD1. The CDR3 spans 13 residues. Germline CDR1 is GTSNPN and CDR2 is SVGIG (reference sequence). With V trimmed by 7 bases and J by 7 bases, 8 bases remained unmatched. The CDR3 protein is CASKPQGVGELFF. The CDR3 DNA reads as TGTGCCTCCAAACCACAGGGGGTCGGGGAGCTGTTTTTT.

The CDR3 bases are TGTGCCAGCAGCTTAATACAGGGGAACGTCCTGACTTTC. It is translated as CASSLIQGNVLTF. The chain joins TRBV7-2 to TRBJ2-6; the match to TRBD1 covers 7 bases. Losses at the gene ends were 2 bases for V and 10 bases for J; bases not matched to a gene: 2. CDR3 length: 13 residues. Per the germline V gene, CDR1 is SGHTA and CDR2 is FQGNSA.

The CDR3 DNA follows: TGTGCCAGCAGTGGGGGGCTGGGTGAGCAGTTCTTC. Translated, it gives CASSGGLGEQFF. The rearrangement joins TRBV25-1 to TRBJ2-1, with D possibly matching TRBD1 (6 bases). CDR3 length: 12 amino acids. Germline V lookup: CDR1 MGHDK, CDR2 SYGVNS. V dropped 4 bases and J dropped 9 bases, with 10 bases sitting between them.